Listed below are T cell receptor beta chains from one sample, sequenced in a study of post-analysis software for immune sequencing data. From the PCR reads, TCRdb called clonotypes with MiXCR, one entry per CDR3 protein. The sample holds about 820,000 distinct CDR3 sequences, around 53% seen once. Sequenced: blood. The receptors originated from a girl under 18 with multiple sclerosis. Each CDR3 is given with its conserved first and last residue. A D gene is named only where the DNA matches it firmly. The size entry is marked missing in some rows and otherwise reads once, few, many or a size class.

TRBV12-3/TRBV12-4	-	-	TRBJ2-1	CASTKGLALGNEQFF	TGTGCCAGCACCAAGGGGTTAGCTTTGGGCAATGAGCAGTTCTTC
TRBV6-2/TRBV6-3	-	-	TRBJ2-7	CASSKYNLGNEQYF	TGTGCCAGCAGTAAGTACAACCTAGGGAACGAGCAGTACTTC
TRBV15	few	-	TRBJ2-5	CATSTRSETQYF	TGTGCCACCAGCACCAGGTCAGAGACCCAGTACTTC
TRBV6-6	once	TRBD2	TRBJ2-7	CASRFGEGIRGQYF	TGTGCCAGCAGGTTTGGGGAGGGGATACGAGGGCAGTACTTC
TRBV6-1	-	TRBD1	TRBJ1-1	CASSDQAGTGGAEAFF	TGTGCCAGCAGCGACCAAGCCGGGACAGGGGGGGCTGAAGCTTTCTTT
TRBV7-8	-	TRBD1	TRBJ2-7	CASSSAGTGAREQYF	TGTGCCAGCAGCTCGGCCGGGACAGGGGCTCGCGAGCAGTACTTC
TRBV12-3/TRBV12-4	-	-	TRBJ1-2	CASNPGISDNYGYTF	TGTGCCAGCAATCCAGGGATATCCGATAACTATGGCTACACCTTC
TRBV10-3	-	-	TRBJ1-2	CAIKAGELSYGYTF	TGTGCCATCAAGGCAGGGGAACTTAGCTATGGCTACACCTTC
TRBV7-2	once	TRBD2	TRBJ2-7	CASSARLAGGPYEQYF	TGTGCCAGCAGCGCCCGACTAGCGGGGGGGCCCTACGAGCAGTACTTC
TRBV3-1	-	-	TRBJ1-2	CASSQGSTVGGYTF	TGTGCCAGCAGCCAAGGATCGACAGTTGGCGGCTACACCTTC
TRBV29-1	many	-	TRBJ1-2	CSVEAGTIYGYTF	TGCAGCGTTGAAGCTGGAACCATATATGGCTACACCTTC
TRBV12-3/TRBV12-4	-	-	TRBJ2-3	CASTLYSTDTQYF	TGTGCCAGCACCCTTTACAGCACAGATACGCAGTATTTT
TRBV7-9	-	-	TRBJ2-3	CASSLSSPDTQYF	TGTGCCAGCAGCTTAAGTAGTCCCGATACGCAGTATTTT
TRBV7-3	few	-	TRBJ2-5	CASSFQGGQETQYF	TGTGCCAGCAGCTTTCAGGGGGGCCAAGAGACCCAGTACTTC
TRBV5-5	few	TRBD1	TRBJ2-3	CASSATGNADTQYF	TGTGCCAGCAGCGCGACAGGGAACGCAGATACGCAGTATTTT
TRBV4-1	-	TRBD1	TRBJ1-2	CASSQEGGTGYGYTF	TGCGCCAGCAGCCAAGAAGGCGGGACAGGCTATGGCTACACCTTC
TRBV3-1	few	TRBD1	TRBJ1-2	CASSQSDRGHTF	TGTGCCAGCAGCCAATCGGACAGGGGCCACACCTTC
TRBV6-6	few	-	TRBJ1-1	CASSTTENTEAFF	TGTGCCAGCAGTACCACAGAGAACACTGAAGCTTTCTTT
TRBV5-1	-	-	TRBJ2-7	CASDLGYEQYF	TGCGCCAGCGACTTGGGGTACGAGCAGTACTTC
TRBV5-1	-	-	TRBJ2-1	CASSQRWDEQFF	TGCGCCAGCAGCCAACGGTGGGATGAGCAGTTCTTC
TRBV12-3/TRBV12-4	-	TRBD1	TRBJ1-2	CASSLSRGGYGFTF	TGTGCCAGCAGTTTGTCCAGGGGGGGTTATGGCTTCACCTTC
TRBV14	few	-	TRBJ1-1	CASSQEPGGTEAFF	TGTGCCAGCAGCCAAGAACCGGGGGGCACTGAAGCTTTCTTT
TRBV24-1	-	-	TRBJ2-1	CATSDPGGGQFF	TGTGCCACCAGTGACCCCGGTGGGGGGCAGTTCTTC
TRBV29-1	-	-	TRBJ2-7	CSVRGGKGEQYF	TGCAGCGTCCGAGGGGGGAAGGGCGAGCAGTACTTC
TRBV12-3/TRBV12-4	-	-	TRBJ2-5	CASSQTGWGETQYF	TGTGCCAGCAGTCAAACAGGGTGGGGAGAGACCCAGTACTTC
TRBV7-9	-	-	TRBJ2-7	CASRTGTEHYEQYF	TGTGCCAGCAGAACCGGGACTGAACACTACGAGCAGTACTTC
TRBV9	few	-	TRBJ2-3	CASSVYLQTTDTQYF	TGTGCCAGCAGCGTTTACTTACAGACCACAGATACGCAGTATTTT
TRBV6-5	few	-	TRBJ2-7	CASSYSNRPYNEQYF	TGTGCCAGCAGTTACTCGAACAGGCCTTACAATGAGCAGTACTTC
TRBV5-6	-	-	TRBJ1-5	CASSLGSGSYSNQPQHF	TGTGCCAGCAGCTTGGGATCAGGGTCTTATAGCAATCAGCCCCAGCATTTT
TRBV29-1	few	-	TRBJ1-1	CSVVLGVGEAFF	TGCAGCGTTGTGCTTGGGGTGGGTGAAGCTTTCTTT
TRBV5-1	-	TRBD2	TRBJ2-5	CASSLQGTSQEQYF	TGCGCCAGCAGCTTACAAGGGACTAGCCAAGAGCAGTACTTC
TRBV7-9	-	TRBD1	TRBJ2-7	CASSKGTGEQYF	TGTGCCAGCAGCAAAGGGACAGGCGAGCAGTACTTC